The clone carrying this T cell receptor (beta chain) was seen many times. Its specificity is unknown. The data were taken from a study of T cell repertoires in cytomegalovirus infection. For the study at large: Both a matching HLA type and CMV infection were indicated by public TCR beta signatures. Study-level findings and limits: The study identified carriers of CMV plus the relevant HLA from cumulative public TCR beta family frequency. Clonotype analysis showed dominance of the ex vivo response by HLA-C-restricted CMV-specific TCR beta clonotypes.

Via MiXCR, TCRdb re-called the reads, giving one row per CDR3 protein. The table shows 300,000 or so distinct CDR3 sequences, with roughly 9.3% occurring only once. The V gene's germline CDR1 is SGHAT and CDR2 FQDESV (reference sequence). The CDR3 extends over 17 amino acids. Trimming shortened V by 5 bases and J by 0 bases, and 17 bases separated the two germline ends. This clonotype was obtained from a human donor in good health (CMV status not recorded). Some clones in this sample may be carry-over from other donors' samples. The chain couples TRBV11-1 to TRBJ2-1; either TRBD1 or TRBD2 may supply D (7 bases each). Sequenced input: PBMCs. CDR3 residues: CASSRRGGGSSYNEQFF. For the CDR3, the DNA is TGTGCCAGCAGCAGAAGAGGGGGCGGGAGCTCCTACAATGAGCAGTTCTTC.